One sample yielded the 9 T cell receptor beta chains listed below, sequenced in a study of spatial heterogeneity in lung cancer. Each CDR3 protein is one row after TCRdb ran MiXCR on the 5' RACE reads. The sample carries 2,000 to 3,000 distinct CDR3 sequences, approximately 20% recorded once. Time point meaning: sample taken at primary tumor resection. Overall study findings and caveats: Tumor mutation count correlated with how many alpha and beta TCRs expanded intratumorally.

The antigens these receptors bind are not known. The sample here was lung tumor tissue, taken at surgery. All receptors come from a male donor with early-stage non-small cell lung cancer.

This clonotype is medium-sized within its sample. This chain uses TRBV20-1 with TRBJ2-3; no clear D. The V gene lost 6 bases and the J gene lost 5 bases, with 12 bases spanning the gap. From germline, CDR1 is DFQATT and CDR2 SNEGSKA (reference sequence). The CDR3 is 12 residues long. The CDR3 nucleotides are TGCAGTGCGGCTAGGGAAGGAGATACGCAGTATTTT. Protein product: CSAAREGDTQYF.

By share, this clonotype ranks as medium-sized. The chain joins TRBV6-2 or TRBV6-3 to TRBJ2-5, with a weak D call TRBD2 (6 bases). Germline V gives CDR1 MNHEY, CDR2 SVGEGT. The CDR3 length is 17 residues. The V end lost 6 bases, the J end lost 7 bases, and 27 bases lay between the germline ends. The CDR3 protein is CASSSGALAVQKRTQYF. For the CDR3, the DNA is TGTGCCAGCAGCTCCGGGGCCTTAGCGGTCCAAAAGCGGACCCAGTACTTC.

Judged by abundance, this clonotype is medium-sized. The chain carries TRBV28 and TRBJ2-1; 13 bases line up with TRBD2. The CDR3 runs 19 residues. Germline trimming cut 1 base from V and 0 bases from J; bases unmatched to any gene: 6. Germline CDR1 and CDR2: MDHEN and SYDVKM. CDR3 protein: CASSLYLTSGRASYNEQFF. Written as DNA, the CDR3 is TGTGCCAGCAGTTTATATTTAACTAGCGGGAGGGCCTCCTACAATGAGCAGTTCTTC.

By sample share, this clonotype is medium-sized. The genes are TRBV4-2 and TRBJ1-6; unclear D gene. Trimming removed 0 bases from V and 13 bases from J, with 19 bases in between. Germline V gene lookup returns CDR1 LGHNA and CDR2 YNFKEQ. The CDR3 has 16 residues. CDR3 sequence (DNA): TGTGCCAGCAGCCAAGATACGGGGTTTACGCCCTCGCCCCTCCACTTT. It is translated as CASSQDTGFTPSPLHF.

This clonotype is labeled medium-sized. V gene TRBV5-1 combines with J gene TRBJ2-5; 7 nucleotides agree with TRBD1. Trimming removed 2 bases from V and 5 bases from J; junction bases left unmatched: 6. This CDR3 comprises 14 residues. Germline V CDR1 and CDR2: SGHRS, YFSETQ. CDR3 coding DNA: TGCGCCAGCAGCTTCACAGGGGCAGGGGAGACCCAGTACTTC. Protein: CASSFTGAGETQYF.

The CDR3 here is CASTKNTGELFF. In DNA, the CDR3 is TGTGCCAGCACGAAGAACACCGGGGAGCTGTTTTTT. The chain has TRBV9 and TRBJ2-2, with no clear D. Germline V gene data show CDR1 as SGDLS and CDR2 as YYNGEE. The V and J ends lost 6 bases and 1 base respectively, with 4 bases between them. This CDR3 contains 12 residues.

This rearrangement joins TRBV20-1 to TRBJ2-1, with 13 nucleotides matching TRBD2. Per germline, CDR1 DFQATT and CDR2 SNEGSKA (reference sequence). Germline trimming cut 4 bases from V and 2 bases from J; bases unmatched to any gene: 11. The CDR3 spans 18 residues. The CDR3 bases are TGCAGTGCTATGGGACTAGCGGGACTAAGTGGCACCTACAATGAGCAGTTCTTC. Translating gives CSAMGLAGLSGTYNEQFF.

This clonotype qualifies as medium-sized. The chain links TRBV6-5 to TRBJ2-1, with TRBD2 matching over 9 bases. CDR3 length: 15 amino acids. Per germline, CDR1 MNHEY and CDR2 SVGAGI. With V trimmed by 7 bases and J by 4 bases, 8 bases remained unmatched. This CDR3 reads CASTPPLAGYNEQFF. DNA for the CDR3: TGTGCCAGCACCCCGCCCCTAGCGGGGTACAATGAGCAGTTCTTC.

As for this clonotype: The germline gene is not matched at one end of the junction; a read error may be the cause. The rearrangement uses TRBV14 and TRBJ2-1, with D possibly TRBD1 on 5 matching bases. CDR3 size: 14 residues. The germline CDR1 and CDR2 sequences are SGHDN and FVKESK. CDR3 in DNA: TGTGCCGGCAGCCGCCTGACAGATTACAATAAGCAGTTCTTC. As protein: CAGSRLTDYNKQFF.